Sequencing of this TCR beta chain was carried out in a study of blood T cell repertoires in COVID-19. The V and J ends lost 3 bases and 2 bases respectively, with 17 bases between them. This CDR3 has 15 residues. Germline CDR1 is DFQATT and CDR2 is SNEGSKA (reference sequence). This clone was found a few times. TCRdb keeps only in-frame clones here, not all; method: immunoSEQ multiplex PCR. Of under 300,000 clones in the sample, roughly 90% were seen once. V usage is TRBV20-1 and J usage is TRBJ2-7, with a tentative D call TRBD1 (5 bases). This clonotype was obtained from a woman aged 30 to 39 with COVID-19, enrolled during active disease. The sequenced sample consisted of peripheral blood. The CDR3 loop is CSASYISRVAYEQYF. CDR3 nucleotides: TGCAGTGCTAGTTATATTAGCAGGGTGGCCTACGAGCAGTACTTC.